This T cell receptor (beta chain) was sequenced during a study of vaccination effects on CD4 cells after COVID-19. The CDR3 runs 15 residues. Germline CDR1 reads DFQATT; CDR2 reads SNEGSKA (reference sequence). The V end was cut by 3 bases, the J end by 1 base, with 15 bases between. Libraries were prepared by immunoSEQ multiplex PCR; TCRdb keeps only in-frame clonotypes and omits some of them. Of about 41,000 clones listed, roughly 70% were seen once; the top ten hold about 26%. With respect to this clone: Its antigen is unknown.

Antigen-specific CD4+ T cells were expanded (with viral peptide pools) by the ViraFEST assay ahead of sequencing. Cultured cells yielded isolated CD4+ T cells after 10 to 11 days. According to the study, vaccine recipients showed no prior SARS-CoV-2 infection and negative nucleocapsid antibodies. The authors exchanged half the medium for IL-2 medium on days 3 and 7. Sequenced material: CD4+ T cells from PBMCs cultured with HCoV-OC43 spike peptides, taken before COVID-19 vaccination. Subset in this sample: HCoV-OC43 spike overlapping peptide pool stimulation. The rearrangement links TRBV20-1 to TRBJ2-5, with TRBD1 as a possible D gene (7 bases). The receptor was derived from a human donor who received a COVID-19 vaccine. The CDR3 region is CSASRTGGVQETQYF. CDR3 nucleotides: TGCAGTGCTAGTAGGACAGGAGGGGTCCAAGAGACCCAGTACTTC.